These 8 T cell receptor beta chains were all obtained from the same sample, sequenced in a study of human T cells and chemical hapten exposure. Using its own MiXCR run on the RACE reads, TCRdb lists one record per CDR3 protein. The sample has tens of thousands of distinct CDR3 sequences; about 7% are singletons. Regarding time point: pre-sensitization, week 0. Described treatment: therapeutic diphenylcyclopropenone sensitization with weekly scalp DPC. Sequenced here: whole blood, sampled in connection with sensitization to the hapten diphenylcyclopropenone (DPC). These receptors all stem from a woman aged 25 to 45 with alopecia areata. Some clones in this sample may be carry-over from other donors' samples.

This clonotype has just a few counts. The genes are TRBV6-5 and TRBJ1-2; D remains ambiguous. CDR1 MNHEY and CDR2 SVGAGI come from the germline V gene. V was shortened by 5 bases and J by 0 bases, with 13 bases between the two germline ends. The CDR3 contains 15 residues. The CDR3 sequence: CASSKDGRANYGYTF. The CDR3 DNA follows: TGTGCCAGCAGTAAGGACGGCCGAGCTAACTATGGCTACACCTTC.

This clonotype was detected ten times or more. V and J are TRBV20-1 and TRBJ2-7; TRBD2 is a possible D gene (5 bases). V was shortened by 4 bases and J by 3 bases, with 16 bases between the two germline ends. In germline, CDR1 is DFQATT, CDR2 SNEGSKA (reference sequence). This CDR3 region has 14 residues. CDR3 sequence (DNA): TGCAGTGCTACCCGGACGAGCGGTCACTACGAGCAGTACTTC. It is translated as CSATRTSGHYEQYF.

The chain employs TRBV29-1 and TRBJ1-1; no clear D. This CDR3 has 11 amino acids. The V gene's germline CDR1 is SQVTM and CDR2 ANQGSEA. Trimming cost V 6 bases and J 2 bases, with 7 bases left between them. CDR3 DNA sequence: TGCAGCGTCAAGCACAACACTGAAGCTTTCTTT. Protein sequence: CSVKHNTEAFF.

This clonotype has a count of ten or more. The V and J genes are TRBV9 and TRBJ2-2; 7 bases map to TRBD1. This CDR3 is built from 17 residues. The ends lost 0 bases at V and 0 bases at J; junction bases unmatched: 5. Germline V gene lookup returns CDR1 SGDLS and CDR2 YYNGEE. CDR3 bases: TGTGCCAGCAGCGTAGAGCCGGGACAGCCGAACACCGGGGAGCTGTTTTTT. The encoded protein is CASSVEPGQPNTGELFF.

The chain couples TRBV5-1 to TRBJ2-3; 9 nucleotides match TRBD2. The germline V gene encodes CDR1 SGHRS and CDR2 YFSETQ. With 1 base clipped from V and 6 bases from J, the junction kept 9 bases outside the gene matches. The CDR3 loop spans 16 amino acids. In DNA, the CDR3 is TGCGCCAGCAGCTTGCCTAGCGGGGATCTCATTGATACGCAGTATTTT. Residues: CASSLPSGDLIDTQYF.

With respect to this clonotype: One base away lies a much larger clone, so this may be a sequencing read error. The V and J genes are TRBV5-1 and TRBJ2-3; D not resolved. The CDR3 length is 14 residues. V lost 4 bases to trimming and J lost 2 bases, with 11 bases between them. CDR1 and CDR2 (germline): SGHRS, YFSETQ. The CDR3 protein is CASSPEDLTDTQYF. The CDR3, as DNA: TGCGCCAGCAGCCCCGAGGATCTCACAGATACGCAGTATTTT.

This clonotype was picked up one time. The genes are TRBV5-1 and TRBJ1-2; 7 bases agree with TRBD1. The CDR3 is 15 amino acids. J lost 2 bases, V lost 1 base, and 5 bases had no gene match. Germline values: CDR1 SGHRS, CDR2 YFSETQ. CDR3 nucleotide sequence: TGCGCCAGCAGCTTGCAGACAGGGCCCAACTATGGCTACACCTTC. Amino acid sequence: CASSLQTGPNYGYTF.

This clonotype was recorded at least ten times. CDR3 sequence reads: CAIQPGPSTPNTGELFF. The DNA of the CDR3 is TGCGCCATCCAACCCGGGCCCTCCACCCCGAACACCGGGGAGCTGTTTTTT. The J gene is TRBJ2-2, the V gene TRBV10-2; D gene uncertain. This CDR3 comprises 17 residues. Trimming removed 10 bases at V and 0 bases at J, with 21 bases between. In germline, CDR1 is WSHSY, CDR2 SAAADI.